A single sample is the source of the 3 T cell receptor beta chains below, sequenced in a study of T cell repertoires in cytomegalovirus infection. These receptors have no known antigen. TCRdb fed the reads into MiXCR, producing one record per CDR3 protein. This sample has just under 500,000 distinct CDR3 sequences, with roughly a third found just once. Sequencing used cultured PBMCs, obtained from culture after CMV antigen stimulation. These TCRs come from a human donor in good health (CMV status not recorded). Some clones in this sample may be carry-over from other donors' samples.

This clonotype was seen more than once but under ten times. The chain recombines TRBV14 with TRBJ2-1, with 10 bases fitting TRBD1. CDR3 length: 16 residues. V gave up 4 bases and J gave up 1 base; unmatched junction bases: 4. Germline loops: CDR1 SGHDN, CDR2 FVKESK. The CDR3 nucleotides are TGTGCCAGCAGCCGGAGGACAGGGGGGTCCTACAATGAGCAGTTCTTC. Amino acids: CASSRRTGGSYNEQFF.

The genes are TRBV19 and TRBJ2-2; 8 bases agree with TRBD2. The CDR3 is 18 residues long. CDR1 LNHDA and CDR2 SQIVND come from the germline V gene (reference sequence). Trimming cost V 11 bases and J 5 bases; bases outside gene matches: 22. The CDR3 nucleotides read TGTGCCTCAGTAGTCTCAGCGGGGGCCCCAAGATGGACCGGGGAGCTGTTTTTT. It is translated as CASVVSAGAPRWTGELFF. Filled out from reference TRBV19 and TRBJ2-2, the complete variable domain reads DGGITQSPKYLFRKEGQNVTLSCEQNLNHDAMYWYRQDPGQGLRLIYYSQIVNDFQKGDIAEGYSVSREKKESFPLTVTSAQKNPTAFYLCASVVSAGAPRWTGELFFGEGSRLTVL.

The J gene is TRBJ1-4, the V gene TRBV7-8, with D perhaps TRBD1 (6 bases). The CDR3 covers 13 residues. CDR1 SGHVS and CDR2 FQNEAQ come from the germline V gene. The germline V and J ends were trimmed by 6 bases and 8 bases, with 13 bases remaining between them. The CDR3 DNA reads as TGTGCCAGCAGGGCCTTCGGGGGCGAAAAACTGTTTTTT. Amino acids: CASRAFGGEKLFF.